Below are 16 T cell receptor beta chains sequenced from a single sample in a study of post-analysis software for immune sequencing data. Points from the study as a whole: Four or five TRBV segments, TRBV5-6, TRBV5-1 and TRBV20-1 among them, were found more frequent in patients than controls.

cDNA libraries of TCR beta carried unique molecular identifiers. MiXCR, applied by TCRdb to the PCR reads, yields one record per CDR3 protein. This sample yields hundreds of thousands of distinct CDR3 sequences, of which over 45% are seen a single time; approximately 10% belongs to the top ten. For these TCRs, the target antigens are not known. Sequences were obtained from blood. Receptors were obtained from a girl aged 2 to 9 with multiple sclerosis.

The gene calls are TRBV7-9 and TRBJ2-1; TRBD2 matches at 14 bases. This CDR3 contains 15 residues. The trim removed 5 bases at V and 8 bases at J, leaving 5 bases unmatched. Germline CDR1 reads SEHNR; CDR2 reads FQNEAQ (reference sequence). The CDR3, as DNA: TGTGCCAGCAGCCGACTAGCGGGGGGGCGCGATGAGCAGTTCTTC. This codes for CASSRLAGGRDEQFF.

This clonotype has just one count. The junction departs from germline at one end; a sequencing error may be responsible. The chain joins TRBV20-1 to TRBJ2-7; perhaps TRBD2 as D (6 bases). The germline V gene has CDR1 DFQATT and CDR2 SNEGSKA (reference sequence). The CDR3 has 13 residues. The DNA for the CDR3 is TGCAGGGCTAGGAGGGCCGGGTCCTACGAGCAGTACTTC. Protein sequence: CRARRAGSYEQYF.

The V and J genes are TRBV27 and TRBJ2-1; D is undetermined. The ends were cut back, 2 bases at V and 0 bases at J, with 11 bases in the middle. The germline gives CDR1 MNHEY, CDR2 SMNVEV (reference sequence). This CDR3 has 16 residues. This CDR3 is CASSLRAQFSYNEQFF. The CDR3 region has the DNA TGTGCCAGCAGTTTACGCGCTCAATTCTCCTACAATGAGCAGTTCTTC.

The chain combines TRBV11-2 with TRBJ1-1; D gene uncertain. Germline lookup yields CDR1 SGHAT and CDR2 FQNNGV. V was cut by 0 bases and J by 0 bases, with 14 bases left in between. CDR3 length: 17 residues. The CDR3 region is CASSLDSHTLLNTEAFF. In nucleotides, the CDR3 is TGTGCCAGCAGCTTAGATTCCCATACCCTTTTGAACACTGAAGCTTTCTTT.

V and J are TRBV6-5 and TRBJ2-5, with D tentatively TRBD1 (6 bases). The CDR3 length is 17 residues. The germline V gene encodes CDR1 MNHEY and CDR2 SVGAGI. V lost 0 bases to trimming and J lost 2 bases, with 16 bases between them. As DNA, the CDR3 is TGTGCCAGCAGTTACTCAGGGACACCGAACCTACAAGAGACCCAGTACTTC. Translation: CASSYSGTPNLQETQYF.

The chain employs TRBV15 and TRBJ2-6; no clear D gene. CDR3 length equals 16 residues. Deletions cut 0 bases from V and 4 bases from J, with 10 bases between. In germline, CDR1 is LNHNV, CDR2 YYDKDF (reference sequence). DNA of the CDR3: TGTGCCACCAGCAGAGAGAGGTCGTCCGGGGCCAACGTCCTGACTTTC. Translated: CATSRERSSGANVLTF.

This clonotype was detected only a few times. The rearrangement links TRBV10-3 to TRBJ1-2; 9 bases map to TRBD1. V dropped 0 bases and J dropped 9; count of bases not matched to a gene: 11. The CDR3 has 16 residues. The germline CDR1 and CDR2 sequences are ENHRY and SYGVKD. The CDR3 loop is CAISESRTGAPVSYTF. The CDR3 DNA reads as TGTGCCATCAGTGAGTCCCGGACAGGGGCGCCCGTTAGCTACACCTTC.

The rearrangement joins TRBV7-2 to TRBJ1-5; D possibly corresponds to TRBD1 (5 bases). Trimming left V 7 bases short and J 3 bases short, with 13 bases between. The germline CDR1 and CDR2 sequences are SGHTA and FQGNSA. The CDR3 covers 14 residues. This CDR3 is CASNPRDPNQPQHF. The CDR3 nucleotides read TGTGCCAGCAACCCCCGGGACCCCAATCAGCCCCAGCATTTT. The full variable domain, its missing parts supplied by reference TRBV7-2 and TRBJ1-5, is GAGVSQSPSNKVTEKGKDVELRCDPISGHTALYWYRQSLGQGLEFLIYFQGNSAPDKSGLPSDRFSAERTGGSVSTLTIQRTQQEDSAVYLCASNPRDPNQPQHFGDGTRLSIL.

The V and J genes are TRBV25-1 and TRBJ2-1; perhaps D is TRBD1 or TRBD2 (6 bases each). The CDR3 has 14 residues. CDR1 is MGHDK, CDR2 SYGVNS, per germline. The V end lost 6 bases, the J end lost 7 bases, and 16 bases lay between the germline ends. CDR3: CASSLGGVVNEQFF. Here the CDR3 DNA reads TGTGCCAGCAGCCTGGGGGGCGTAGTGAATGAGCAGTTCTTC.

V and J are TRBV28 and TRBJ2-1; possibly TRBD1 or TRBD2 for D (5 bases each). This CDR3 has 17 residues. Trimming removed 7 bases from V and 1 base from J, with 20 bases in between. Germline V gene sequence: CDR1 MDHEN, CDR2 SYDVKM. The CDR3 loop is CASKKSWGPSSYNEQFF. The CDR3 nucleotides are TGTGCCAGCAAAAAAAGCTGGGGACCAAGTTCCTACAATGAGCAGTTCTTC.

The chain has TRBV7-3 and TRBJ1-1, with 10 bases identical to TRBD1. The CDR3 is 14 amino acids. Per germline, CDR1 SGHTA and CDR2 FQGTGA. The junction had 4 bases not matched to a gene; V was cut back by 5 bases and J by 4 bases. CDR3 sequence reads: CASSRTGGTTEAFF. The DNA of the CDR3 is TGTGCCAGCAGCCGGACAGGGGGGACCACTGAAGCTTTCTTT.

V gene TRBV6-4 combines with J gene TRBJ1-2; D may be TRBD1 (5 bases). Looked up from germline, CDR1 is MRHNA and CDR2 is SNTAGT. The CDR3 is made up of 16 amino acids. V was trimmed by 7 bases and J by 6 bases, leaving 24 bases between them. The CDR3 sequence: CASKEYSTEGLHGYTF. The CDR3 DNA sequence: TGTGCCAGCAAAGAATACTCGACAGAAGGGCTGCATGGCTACACCTTC.

The rearrangement uses TRBV7-2 and TRBJ2-1; 14 nucleotides agree with TRBD2. Germline V gene lookup returns CDR1 SGHTA and CDR2 FQGNSA. The CDR3 loop spans 15 amino acids. V shed 4 bases and J 6 bases; nucleotides not matched to a gene: 2. This chain's CDR3 is CASSYGTSGGNEQFF. CDR3 sequence (DNA): TGTGCCAGCAGCTACGGGACTAGCGGGGGCAATGAGCAGTTCTTC.

In its sample, this clonotype was seen a few times. The chain links TRBV6-1 to TRBJ1-5; the D gene is possibly TRBD1 (5 bases). This CDR3 has 15 amino acids. CDR1 is MNHNS, CDR2 SASEGT, per germline. The V end was cut by 5 bases, the J end by 0 bases, with 11 bases between. CDR3 loop: CASSSGPLSNQPQHF. CDR3 in DNA: TGTGCCAGCAGTTCAGGGCCCCTTAGCAATCAGCCCCAGCATTTT.

The chain links TRBV29-1 to TRBJ2-1; 12 bases align to TRBD2. The CDR3 is 15 amino acids. The ends lost 1 base at V and 9 bases at J; junction bases unmatched: 7. In germline, CDR1 is SQVTM, CDR2 ANQGSEA. CDR3 sequence (DNA): TGCAGCGTTGAAGGCACTAGCGGGGGGCAGGGTGAGCAGTTCTTC. Its protein is CSVEGTSGGQGEQFF.

This clonotype was seen a few times. V gene TRBV29-1 combines with J gene TRBJ2-4; 7 nucleotides match TRBD2. Germline CDR1 reads SQVTM; CDR2 reads ANQGSEA. The ends lost 1 base at V and 12 bases at J; junction bases unmatched: 3. CDR3 size: 11 residues. As DNA, the CDR3 is TGCAGCGTTGAAGGCCGCGGGGGTCAGTACTTC. Its protein product is CSVEGRGGQYF.